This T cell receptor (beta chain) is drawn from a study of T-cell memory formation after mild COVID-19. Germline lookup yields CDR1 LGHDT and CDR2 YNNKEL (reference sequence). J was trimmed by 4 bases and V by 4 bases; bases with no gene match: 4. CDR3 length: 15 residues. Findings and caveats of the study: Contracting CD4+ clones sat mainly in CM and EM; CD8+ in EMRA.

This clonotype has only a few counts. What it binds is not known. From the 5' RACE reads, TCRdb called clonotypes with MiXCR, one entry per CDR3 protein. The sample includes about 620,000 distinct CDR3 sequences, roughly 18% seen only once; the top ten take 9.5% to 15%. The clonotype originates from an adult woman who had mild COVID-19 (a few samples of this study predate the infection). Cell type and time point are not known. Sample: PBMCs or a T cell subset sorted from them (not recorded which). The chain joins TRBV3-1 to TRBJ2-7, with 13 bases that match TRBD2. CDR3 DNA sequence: TGTGCCAGCAGCCGTGGACTAGCGGGGGTTTACGAGCAGTACTTC. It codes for CASSRGLAGVYEQYF.